A selection of T cell receptor beta chains follows, all from one sample in a study of blood T cell repertoires in COVID-19. Clones were sequenced by immunoSEQ multiplex PCR, and TCRdb holds only the in-frame ones, with some missing. Here the sample spans 84,000 or so clones, 65% to 85% being singletons. Sample: peripheral blood. These receptors were taken from a man between 65 and 80 years old with acute or convalescent COVID-19. The CDR3 runs from the conserved cysteine through the conserved F or W. D genes are given only for firm matches. Clone size is given for some rows only: seen once, a few or many times, or a class if the clone is expanded.

d_call clone_size j_call v_call cdr3_nt cdr3_aa
- - TRBJ2-3 TRBV9 TGTGCCAGCAGCCCTACCCGCACAGATACGCAGTATTTT CASSPTRTDTQYF
TRBD1 few TRBJ1-6 TRBV5-5 TGTGCCAGCAGCCTGACAGGGCTCTATAATTCACCCCTCCACTTT CASSLTGLYNSPLHF
- - TRBJ1-1 TRBV28 TGTGCCAGCAGTCTAACAGGGACTGAAGCTTTCTTT CASSLTGTEAFF
TRBD1 few TRBJ1-1 TRBV6-6 TGTGCCAGCAGTACAAGGACAGGTCAACTCACTGAAGCTTTCTTT CASSTRTGQLTEAFF
- - TRBJ1-2 TRBV28 TGTGCCAGCAGTTTTGAGGAGGGAGTTGGCTACACCTTC CASSFEEGVGYTF
- - TRBJ2-2 TRBV2 TGTGCCAGCTTAGTTGACATGAACACCGGGGAGCTGTTTTTT CASLVDMNTGELFF
- - TRBJ1-6 TRBV7-9 TGTGCCAGCAGTCGGACAGAGTATAATTCACCCCTCCACTTT CASSRTEYNSPLHF
- few TRBJ2-3 TRBV2 TGTGCCAGCAGTGAACTCCTACGGAGACCGGGCACAGATACGCAGTATTTT CASSELLRRPGTDTQYF
- - TRBJ2-7 TRBV12-3/TRBV12-4 TGTGCCAGCAGCGGAGTGACAGCCTACGAGCAGTACTTC CASSGVTAYEQYF
TRBD1 - TRBJ1-2 TRBV2 TGTGCCAGCAACGGACAGGGGGTTACGGGTGGCTACACCTTC CASNGQGVTGGYTF
TRBD2 - TRBJ2-2 TRBV7-8 TGTGCCAGCAGCCCCGGGACTAGCGGTATCCACGGGGAGCTGTTTTTT CASSPGTSGIHGELFF
TRBD1 - TRBJ1-4 TRBV5-4 TGTGCCAGCAGCGGCCCAGGGGGTCTGAATGAAAAACTGTTTTTT CASSGPGGLNEKLFF
TRBD1 - TRBJ2-2 TRBV19 TGTGCCAGTAGCCGGGACAGGAGCACCGGGGAGCTGTTTTTT CASSRDRSTGELFF
TRBD2 - TRBJ2-5 TRBV24-1 TGTGCCACCAGTGGCGGGGGGAACCAAGAGACCCAGTACTTC CATSGGGNQETQYF
- - TRBJ2-7 TRBV4-1 TGCGCCAGCAGCCAAGATACAAGACAGGACCTTGCTAAGGGGCAGTACTTC CASSQDTRQDLAKGQYF
- - TRBJ2-5 TRBV2 TGTGCCAGCAGTGATGGGGGAGGGGGGACCCAGTACTTC CASSDGGGGTQYF
TRBD1 - TRBJ2-7 TRBV28 TGTGCCAGCAGTTTCCTGACAGGGGCTTCCTACGAGCAGTACTTC CASSFLTGASYEQYF
- - TRBJ1-4 TRBV9 TGTGCCAGCAGCGTAGGACAGGACAATGAAAAACTGTTTTTT CASSVGQDNEKLFF
- few TRBJ1-5 TRBV5-6 TGTGCCAGCAGCTTGGCGTCGGTCGGCAATCAGCCCCAGCATTTT CASSLASVGNQPQHF
- - TRBJ2-1 TRBV19 TGTGCCACGGGACTCAGCTCCTACAATGAGCAGTTCTTC CATGLSSYNEQFF
- - TRBJ1-1 TRBV2 TGTGCCAGCAGTGATCCTGGACAGCCGAACACTGAAGCTTTCTTT CASSDPGQPNTEAFF
TRBD1 - TRBJ1-6 TRBV5-1 TGCGCCAGCAGCCCCGGGACAGGGGGAAATTCACCCCTCCACTTT CASSPGTGGNSPLHF
- - TRBJ1-1 TRBV30 TGTGCCTGCAACCCCGGACAGCCGAAGAACACTGAAGCTTTCTTT CACNPGQPKNTEAFF
- - TRBJ1-6 TRBV19 TGTGCCAGTAGTATGCCCACGGGTTGGAATGCACCCCTCCACTTT CASSMPTGWNAPLHF
TRBD2 - TRBJ2-5 TRBV14 TGTGCCAGCAGCCATCTAGCGGGGCAAGAGACCCAGTACTTC CASSHLAGQETQYF
TRBD1 - TRBJ1-4 TRBV5-6 TGTGCCAGCAGCTTTTCAGGGGGCCCTAGAGAAAAACTGTTTTTT CASSFSGGPREKLFF
- - TRBJ2-1 TRBV6-5 TGTGCCAGCAGTTACTCGCCGGACAATGAGCAGTTCTTC CASSYSPDNEQFF
- - TRBJ1-2 TRBV30 TGTGCCTGGAGTGTCCAGGGTGGCTACACCTTC CAWSVQGGYTF
TRBD1 - TRBJ2-7 TRBV27 TGTGCCAGCAGTTTTTCCGGGACAGGCGAGCAGTACTTC CASSFSGTGEQYF
TRBD1 - TRBJ1-6 TRBV28 TGTGCCAGCACAGGGGGGATGAGCTCCTATAATTCACCCCTCCACTTT CASTGGMSSYNSPLHF
- - TRBJ2-1 TRBV6-5 TGTGCCAGCAGGGATTTTATAGGGAGCAGTGAGCAGTTCTTC CASRDFIGSSEQFF
- - TRBJ2-3 TRBV7-3 TGTGCCAGCAGCCTCGGACGGGGTACGCAGTATTTT CASSLGRGTQYF
- - TRBJ2-6 TRBV5-4 TGTGCCAGCAGCTTAAAGGAGGGAACTGGGGCCAACGTCCTGACTTTC CASSLKEGTGANVLTF
- - TRBJ1-6 TRBV6-5 TGTGCCAGCAGTTACGGGGCTAATTCACCCCTCCACTTT CASSYGANSPLHF
- - TRBJ1-1 TRBV24-1 TGTGCCACCAGTGATAAACGTGGCGGAGGGAACACTGAAGCTTTCTTT CATSDKRGGGNTEAFF
TRBD1 - TRBJ1-4 TRBV28 TGTGCCACCTCAGGGGGCCCTACTAATGAAAAACTGTTTTTT CATSGGPTNEKLFF
- once TRBJ2-3 TRBV7-6 TGTGCCAGCAGCCCCGGGGGACGTAGCACAGATACGCAGTATTTT CASSPGGRSTDTQYF
- - TRBJ2-2 TRBV9 TGTGCCAGCAGCGTAGGCTGGACAGCGAACACCGGGGAGCTGTTTTTT CASSVGWTANTGELFF
- - TRBJ2-7 TRBV11-1 TGTGCCAGCAGCTTAGAGTCGGACACCTACGAGCAGTACTTC CASSLESDTYEQYF
TRBD1 - TRBJ1-6 TRBV15 TGTGCCACCAGCAGAAAAGGACAGGGGGATTCACCCCTCCACTTT CATSRKGQGDSPLHF
- - TRBJ2-1 TRBV3-1/TRBV3-2 TGTGCCAGCAGCCAACAGGGTGGCTCCTACAATGAGCAGTTCTTC CASSQQGGSYNEQFF
- - TRBJ2-1 TRBV7-9 TGTGCCAGCAGCATTCACCGGGGTATGGCCTACAATGAGCAGTTCTTC CASSIHRGMAYNEQFF
TRBD1 - TRBJ1-2 TRBV28 TGTGCCAGCAGCTCCGGGACAGTCTATGGCTACACCTTC CASSSGTVYGYTF
TRBD1 few TRBJ1-4 TRBV7-2 TGTGCCAGCAGCCGTGCGGGACAGGGGACGGAAAAACTGTTTTTT CASSRAGQGTEKLFF
TRBD1 - TRBJ2-1 TRBV7-8 TGTGCCAGCAGCCAGGACAGGGCTGGATACAATGAGCAGTTCTTC CASSQDRAGYNEQFF